This T cell receptor (beta chain) was identified during a study of shared clonotypes between healthy human individuals. Only in-frame clones appear in the TCRdb table, and some are missing; sequencing was by immunoSEQ multiplex PCR. Of fewer than 800,000 clones listed, about 91% are singletons. Cells designated naive CD8 were CD45RO-negative and were positively selected for CCR7, with terminally differentiated effector memory CD45RA+ cells excluded. V lost 8 bases and J lost 2, with 25 bases in between. The CDR3 runs 18 residues. Germline V gives CDR1 MNHEY, CDR2 SMNVEV (reference sequence). The chain couples TRBV27 to TRBJ1-5; D possibly corresponds to TRBD1 (6 bases). This TCR was sampled from a man aged 25 to 40 in good health. The material sequenced was naive CD8+ T cells sorted from blood. CDR3 region: CASGEGGLGRGRNQPQHF. CDR3 in DNA: TGTGCCAGCGGAGAAGGGGGTTTAGGAAGGGGACGCAATCAGCCCCAGCATTTT.